This entry concerns a single T cell receptor beta chain. The record originates from a study of control samples from healthy donors and cancer patients. The CDR3 runs to 18 residues. The germline V gene encodes CDR1 SGHTA and CDR2 FQGNSA. Trimming cost V 5 bases and J 2 bases, with 24 bases left between them. Sequenced by immunoSEQ multiplex PCR; TCRdb stores in-frame clones only, minus some. The repertoire includes around 75,000 clones, 85% to 95% of them detected once, and 5.8% sits in the top ten. This clonotype was obtained from a woman aged 60 to 75 in good health. V usage is TRBV7-2 and J usage is TRBJ2-5; a weak D match, TRBD2 (6 bases). Source material: blood. As DNA, the CDR3 is TGTGCCAGCAGCCTTTTCGTGGCGGGGAAAAGACTACAAGAGACCCAGTACTTC. Protein product: CASSLFVAGKRLQETQYF.